This T cell receptor beta chain was recorded in a study of T cells in localized non-small cell lung cancer. Generated by immunoSEQ multiplex PCR, the TCRdb table keeps only in-frame clones and is missing some. The data show around 91,000 clones, about 91% seen once. Points from the study as a whole: One tumor region alone was sequenced, and heterogeneity therefore remains possible.

Germline V lookup: CDR1 SGHTA, CDR2 FQGTGA. The CDR3 runs 15 residues. V gave up 3 bases and J gave up 0 bases, with 8 bases separating them. As for this clone: The antigen is not known.

This material consisted of peripheral blood, taken before any cancer treatment. This TCR was sampled from a man between 40 and 70 years old with stage I squamous cell lung carcinoma. The chain couples TRBV7-3 to TRBJ2-2; D is uncertain. CDR3 protein: CASSFTSANTGELFF. Written as DNA, the CDR3 is TGTGCCAGCAGCTTTACCTCCGCGAACACCGGGGAGCTGTTTTTT.